Each of the 11 T cell receptor beta chains below was sequenced from the same sample in a study of response to subunit inactivated influenza vaccine. TCRdb re-called the RT-PCR reads through MiXCR, storing one row per CDR3 protein. The table includes roughly 170,000 distinct CDR3 sequences, about 9% detected once. The material sequenced was non-naive T cells sorted from PBMCs, taken on the day of vaccination. These receptors all stem from a man aged 50 to 59 who received an inactivated influenza vaccine.

The table lists this clonotype with many counts. This sequence joins TRBV20-1 and TRBJ2-1; D may be TRBD2 (6 bases). The ends were cut back, 3 bases at V and 2 bases at J, with 20 bases in the middle. Germline CDR1 reads DFQATT; CDR2 reads SNEGSKA (reference sequence). This CDR3 comprises 17 residues. CDR3 nucleotides: TGCAGTGCTAGCCGTCCTAGGGACGGGAGAACCTACAATGAGCAGTTCTTC. It encodes CSASRPRDGRTYNEQFF.

This clonotype was recorded a few times. This chain connects TRBV2 to TRBJ1-6; D perhaps matches TRBD1 (6 bases). V lost 6 bases, J lost 5 bases, and 14 bases lay in between. Germline assignment: CDR1 SNHLY and CDR2 FYNNEI. The CDR3 loop spans 15 amino acids. CDR3 nucleotides: TGTGCCAGCAGGGGTAGTTACAGGGATAATTCACCCCTCCACTTT. Protein: CASRGSYRDNSPLHF.

This clonotype was found a few times. The chain carries TRBV7-2 and TRBJ2-3; D not certain. CDR3 length: 15 amino acids. From germline, CDR1 is SGHTA and CDR2 FQGNSA. V was cut by 5 bases and J by 4 bases, with 16 bases left in between. DNA of the CDR3: TGTGCCAGCAGCCTTGTTAGCACTGGGGCAGATACGCAGTATTTT. Amino acids: CASSLVSTGADTQYF. The whole variable domain, filled in from reference TRBV7-2 and TRBJ2-3, reads GAGVSQSPSNKVTEKGKDVELRCDPISGHTALYWYRQSLGQGLEFLIYFQGNSAPDKSGLPSDRFSAERTGGSVSTLTIQRTQQEDSAVYLCASSLVSTGADTQYFGPGTRLTVL.

This clonotype was found many times. The chain recombines TRBV4-2 with TRBJ1-1, with 8 nucleotides matching TRBD1. This CDR3 region has 15 residues. Germline V gives CDR1 LGHNA, CDR2 YNFKEQ. With 4 bases clipped from V and 1 base from J, the junction kept 5 bases outside the gene matches. The CDR3 coding sequence is TGTGCCAGCAGCCCAGGAGGGACAGGGAACACTGAAGCTTTCTTT. Encoded protein: CASSPGGTGNTEAFF.

This clonotype was picked up a small number of times. The CDR3 DNA reads TGTGCCAGCACCCCGACAGGCAATCAGCCCCAGCATTTT. Encoded protein: CASTPTGNQPQHF. This chain joins TRBV6-1 and TRBJ1-5; a possible D gene is TRBD1 (5 bases). V was pared by 7 bases and J by 2 bases, with 9 bases between. The germline V gene encodes CDR1 MNHNS and CDR2 SASEGT. The CDR3 extends over 13 amino acids.

This clonotype has ten or more counts. This chain joins TRBV9 and TRBJ1-1, with D perhaps matching TRBD1 (5 bases). Trimming pared 3 bases from V and 3 bases from J, leaving 15 bases between. Germline values: CDR1 SGDLS, CDR2 YYNGEE. The CDR3 has 15 amino acids. This chain's CDR3 is CASSGARGGDTEAFF. The CDR3 DNA is TGTGCCAGCAGCGGAGCCCGGGGCGGGGACACTGAAGCTTTCTTT.

This clonotype was observed a few times. V and J are TRBV7-2 and TRBJ2-1; tentative D call: TRBD2 (6 bases). The CDR3 extends over 15 amino acids. Germline values: CDR1 SGHTA, CDR2 FQGNSA. The V gene lost 3 bases and the J gene lost 8 bases, with 17 bases spanning the gap. The DNA for the CDR3 is TGTGCCAGCAGCTTGGGGACTGCCCGGGGAGATGAGCAGTTCTTC. The encoded protein is CASSLGTARGDEQFF.

This clonotype was recorded a few times. The V call is TRBV7-2, the J call TRBJ2-7; D possibly corresponds to TRBD1 (6 bases). The germline V and J ends were trimmed by 5 bases and 2 bases, with 13 bases remaining between them. The CDR3 totals 14 residues. In germline, CDR1 is SGHTA, CDR2 FQGNSA. DNA of the CDR3: TGTGCCAGCAGCACCGGGACACCTCCCTACGAGCAGTACTTC. This codes for CASSTGTPPYEQYF.

This clonotype was picked up a small number of times. J is TRBJ2-7 and V is TRBV6-6; tentative D call: TRBD1 (6 bases). The CDR3 covers 12 residues. The germline CDR1 and CDR2 sequences are MNHNY and SVGAGI (reference sequence). The V and J ends lost 1 base and 5 bases respectively, with 6 bases between them. The CDR3 bases are TGTGCCAGCAGTTACTGGACAGACGAGCAGTACTTC. It specifies CASSYWTDEQYF.

This clonotype was counted ten times or more. The chain uses TRBV12-3 or TRBV12-4 and TRBJ1-3; no clear D gene. This CDR3 is 14 amino acids long. V lost 2 bases, J lost 3 bases, and 8 bases lay in between. The CDR3 region has the DNA TGTGCCAGCAGTTTATCGGGGATTGGAAACACCATATATTTT. Translating gives CASSLSGIGNTIYF.

The sample holds a few counts of this clonotype. The rearrangement uses TRBV18 and TRBJ2-1; a weak D match, TRBD1 (5 bases). Per germline, CDR1 KGHSH and CDR2 LQKENI. V lost 6 bases and J 5 bases, leaving 8 bases between the germline ends. The CDR3 contains 12 residues. The CDR3 here is CASSQDNNEQFF. The CDR3 DNA is TGTGCCAGCTCTCAGGACAACAATGAGCAGTTCTTC.